The clone carrying this T cell receptor beta chain was seen many times. Its antigen is as yet unknown. The cDNA came from 5'RACE, which used 10-nucleotide random UMIs. MiXCR, applied by TCRdb to the 5' RACE reads, yields one record per CDR3 protein. This sample carries 55,000 to 65,000 distinct CDR3 sequences, approximately 3.7% of them seen once, and the ten largest clones take roughly 2%. The source of the sample is a study of neurological immune-mediated disorders. Across the study: Of the 34 patients with multiple sclerosis, 31 had relapsing-remitting MS, whereas the remaining 3 had secondary progressive MS. Study-level points and caveats: Falling below healthy controls, multiple sclerosis showed the least TCR clonal expansion, while HTLV-1-associated myelopathy showed the most.

Germline V gives CDR1 DFQATT, CDR2 SNEGSKA (reference sequence). Trimming took 3 bases from V and 5 from J; bases not matched to a gene: 8. The CDR3 sequence is 14 residues long. This sequence was found in a woman between 45 and 65 years old with multiple sclerosis. The sequenced sample was PBMCs. The chain recombines TRBV20-1 with TRBJ1-2; TRBD1 agrees at 8 bases. Here the CDR3 DNA reads TGCAGTGCTAGTTTCGTTAACAGGGGGTATGGCTACACCTTC. Translated: CSASFVNRGYGYTF.